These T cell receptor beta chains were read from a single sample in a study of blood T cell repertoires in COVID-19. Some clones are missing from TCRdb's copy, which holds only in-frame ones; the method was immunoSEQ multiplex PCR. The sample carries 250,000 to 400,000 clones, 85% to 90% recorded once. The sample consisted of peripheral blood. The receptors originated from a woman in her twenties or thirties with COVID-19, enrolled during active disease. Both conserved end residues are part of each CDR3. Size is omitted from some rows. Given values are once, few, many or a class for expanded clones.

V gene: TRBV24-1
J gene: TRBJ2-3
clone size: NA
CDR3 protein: CATSVSEGLYPHTQYF

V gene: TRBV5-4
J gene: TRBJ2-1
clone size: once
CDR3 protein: CASSSLEGLAGSNEQFF

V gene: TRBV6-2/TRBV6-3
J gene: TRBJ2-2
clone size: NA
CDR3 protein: CASSRLAITLGGELFF

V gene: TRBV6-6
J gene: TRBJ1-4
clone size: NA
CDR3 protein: CASSYNYRGEGEKLFF

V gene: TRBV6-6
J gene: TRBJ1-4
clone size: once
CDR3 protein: CASSHGTGGEKLFF

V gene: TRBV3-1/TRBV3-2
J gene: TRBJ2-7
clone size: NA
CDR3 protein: CASSQPRTSSIYEQYF

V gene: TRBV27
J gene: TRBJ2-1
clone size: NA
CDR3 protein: CASSPGLSSYNEQFF

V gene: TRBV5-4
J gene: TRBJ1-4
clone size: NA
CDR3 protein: CASSLQGALNEKLFF

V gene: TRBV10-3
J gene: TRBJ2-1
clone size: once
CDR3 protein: CAISERLAGYNEQFF

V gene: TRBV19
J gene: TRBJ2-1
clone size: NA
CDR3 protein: CASSISSGSLYNEQFF

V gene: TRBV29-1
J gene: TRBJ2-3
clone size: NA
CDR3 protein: CSVGGGGRWMDTQYF

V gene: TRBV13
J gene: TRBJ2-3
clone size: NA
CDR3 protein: CASGTSTDTQYF

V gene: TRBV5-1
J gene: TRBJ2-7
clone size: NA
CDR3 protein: CASSLVSYEQYF

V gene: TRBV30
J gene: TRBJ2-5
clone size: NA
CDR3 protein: CAWSVTGFQETQYF

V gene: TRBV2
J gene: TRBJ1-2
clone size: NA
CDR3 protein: CASSAVDRALYGYTF

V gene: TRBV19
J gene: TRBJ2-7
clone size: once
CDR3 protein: CASSGGTGGYEQYF

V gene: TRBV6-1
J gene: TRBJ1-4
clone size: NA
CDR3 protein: CASSDQAGFSEKLFF

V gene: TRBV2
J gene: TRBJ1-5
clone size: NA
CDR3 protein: CASSDIRDWADQPQHF

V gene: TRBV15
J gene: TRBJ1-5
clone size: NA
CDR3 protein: CATSRAPRISNQPQHF

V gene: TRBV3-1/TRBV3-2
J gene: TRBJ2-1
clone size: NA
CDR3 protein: CASSGGSSYNEQFF

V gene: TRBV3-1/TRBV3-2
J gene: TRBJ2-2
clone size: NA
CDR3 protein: CASSQRGGQLFGELFF

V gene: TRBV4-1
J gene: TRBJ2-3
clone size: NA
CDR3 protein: CASSQDARTDTQYF

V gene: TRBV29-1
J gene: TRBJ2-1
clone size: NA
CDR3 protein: CSVDGGGLLSYNEQFF

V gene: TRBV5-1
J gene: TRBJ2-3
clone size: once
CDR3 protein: CASSYRGDSTDTQYF

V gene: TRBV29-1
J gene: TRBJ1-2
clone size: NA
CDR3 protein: CSVDRGVYGYTF

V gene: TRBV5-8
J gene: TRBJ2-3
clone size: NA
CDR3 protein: CASSLEAVATDTQYF

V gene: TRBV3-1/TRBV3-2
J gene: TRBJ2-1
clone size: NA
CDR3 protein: CASSQIAGGWNEQFF

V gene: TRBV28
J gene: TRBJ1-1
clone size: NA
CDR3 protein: CASSSSGTVKREAFF

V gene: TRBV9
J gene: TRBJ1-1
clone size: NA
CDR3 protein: CASSVGVAGQLNTEAFF

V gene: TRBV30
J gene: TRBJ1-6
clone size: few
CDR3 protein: CAWEGSGSPLHF

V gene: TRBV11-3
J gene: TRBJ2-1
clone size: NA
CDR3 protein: CASSPMFNGRGNEQFF

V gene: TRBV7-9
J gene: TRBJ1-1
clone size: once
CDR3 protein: CASSLGEFNTEAFF

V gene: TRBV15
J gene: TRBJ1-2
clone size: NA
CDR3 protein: CATSRDFGTGEIYTF

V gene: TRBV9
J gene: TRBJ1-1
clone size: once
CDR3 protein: CASSGTGEMNTEAFF

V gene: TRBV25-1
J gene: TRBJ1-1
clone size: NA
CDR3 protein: CASSPRTDSNTEAFF

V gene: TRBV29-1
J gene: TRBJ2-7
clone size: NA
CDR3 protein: CSVGPGSDEQYF

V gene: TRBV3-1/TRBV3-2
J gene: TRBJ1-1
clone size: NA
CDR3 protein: CASSPKGSNTEAFF

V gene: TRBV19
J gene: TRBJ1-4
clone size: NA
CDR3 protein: CASRHRDIKNEKLFF

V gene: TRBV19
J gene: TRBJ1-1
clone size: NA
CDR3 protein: CASSEQVWTEAFF

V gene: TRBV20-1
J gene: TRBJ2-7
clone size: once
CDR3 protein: CSAQGGYEQYF

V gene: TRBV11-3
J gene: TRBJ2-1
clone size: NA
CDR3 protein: CASSLNSGRADEQFF

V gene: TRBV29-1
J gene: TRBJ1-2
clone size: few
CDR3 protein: CSVTQGGGYGYTF

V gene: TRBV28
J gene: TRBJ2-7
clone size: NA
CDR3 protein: CASRRTSGSRNEQYF

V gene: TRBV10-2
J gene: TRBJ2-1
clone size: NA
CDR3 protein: CASSFTGLEYNEQFF

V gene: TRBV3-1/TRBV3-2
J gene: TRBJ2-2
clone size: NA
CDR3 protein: CASSPRTATGELFF

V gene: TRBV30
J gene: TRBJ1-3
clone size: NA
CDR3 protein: CAWAGPISGNTIYF

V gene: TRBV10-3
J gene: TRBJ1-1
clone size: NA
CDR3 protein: CAISERESTEAFF

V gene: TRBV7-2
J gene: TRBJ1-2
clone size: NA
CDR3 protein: CASSALGGFNYGYTF

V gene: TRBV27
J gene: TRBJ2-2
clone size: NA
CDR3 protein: CASSPQRALNTGELFF

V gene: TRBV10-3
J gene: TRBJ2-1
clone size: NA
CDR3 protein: CAINVRQGGNEQFF

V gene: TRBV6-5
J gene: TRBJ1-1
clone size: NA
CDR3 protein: CASTVNTEAFF

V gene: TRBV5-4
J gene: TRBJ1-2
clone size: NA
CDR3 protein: CASSLDRARFYGYTF

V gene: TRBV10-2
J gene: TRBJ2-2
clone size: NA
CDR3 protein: CASSLDTNTGELFF

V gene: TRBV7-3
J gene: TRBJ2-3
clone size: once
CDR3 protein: CASSLMGGYTDTQYF

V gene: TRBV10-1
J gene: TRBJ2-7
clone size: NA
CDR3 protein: CASSDSGRGYEQYF